This entry features one T cell receptor beta chain sequence. The antigen this receptor binds is unknown. One base away there is no much larger clone; base qualities are not given. To prepare the library, the immunoSEQ multiplex PCR assay was applied. TCRdb obtained this table from immuneACCESS and retained in-frame rearrangements with V and J assigned. These tables miss some clones; where compared with another copy, unresolved V genes account for less than half of the shortfall, and the remainder is unexplained. This sample holds 150,000 to 200,000 clones; roughly 89% were observed only once. The leading ten clones occupy more than 10% of the sample. These data are taken from a study of control samples from healthy donors and cancer patients (dated by TCRdb to about 2020). There are 15 amino acids in the CDR3, from cysteine to phenylalanine inclusive. The retained sequence is limited to the CDR3, 45 bases, with the frame set at the first base. CDR1 SEHNR and CDR2 FQNEAQ are derived from the germline V gene (reference sequence). A distance of 8 bases separates the germline ends of V and J, which lose 3 bases and 0 bases respectively.

What was sequenced was blood. The TCR originated in a man aged 25-40 years in good health. This sequence uses TRBV7-9 and TRBJ1-4; no D gene can be assigned with confidence. The CDR3 region: CASSLNTATNEKLFF. Here is the DNA: TGTGCCAGCAGCTTGAACACGGCAACTAATGAAAAACTGTTTTTT.